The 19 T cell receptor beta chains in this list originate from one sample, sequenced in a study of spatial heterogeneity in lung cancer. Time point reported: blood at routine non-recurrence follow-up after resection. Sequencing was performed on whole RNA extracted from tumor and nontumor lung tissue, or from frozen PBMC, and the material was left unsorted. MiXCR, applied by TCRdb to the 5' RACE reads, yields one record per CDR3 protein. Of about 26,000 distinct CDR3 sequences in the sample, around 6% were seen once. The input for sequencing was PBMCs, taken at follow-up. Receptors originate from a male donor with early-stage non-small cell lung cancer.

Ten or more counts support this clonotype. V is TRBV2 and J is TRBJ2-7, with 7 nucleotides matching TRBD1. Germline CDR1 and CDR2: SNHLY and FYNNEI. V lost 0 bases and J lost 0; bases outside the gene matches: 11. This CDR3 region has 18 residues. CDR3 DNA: TGTGCCAGCAGTGAAGCGCCAGGGGGTGGGGATTTCTCCTACGAGCAGTACGTC. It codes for CASSEAPGGGDFSYEQYV.

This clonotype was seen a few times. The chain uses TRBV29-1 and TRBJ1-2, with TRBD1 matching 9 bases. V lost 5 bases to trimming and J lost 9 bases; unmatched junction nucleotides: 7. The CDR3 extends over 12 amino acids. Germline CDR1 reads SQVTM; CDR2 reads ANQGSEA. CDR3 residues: CSVFGTGISYTF. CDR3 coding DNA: TGCAGCGTTTTTGGGACAGGGATCAGCTACACCTTC.

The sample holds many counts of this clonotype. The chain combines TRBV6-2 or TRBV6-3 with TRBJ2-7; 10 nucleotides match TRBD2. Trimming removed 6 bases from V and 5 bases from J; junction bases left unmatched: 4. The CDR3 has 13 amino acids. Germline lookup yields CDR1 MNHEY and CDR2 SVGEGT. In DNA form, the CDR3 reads TGTGCCAGCAGGAAAGCGGGAGGGGACGAGCAGTACGTC. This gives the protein CASRKAGGDEQYV.

CDR3 sequence (DNA): TGCGCCAGCAGCCGCCCCCCTTTGGATACGCAGTATTTT. Residues: CASSRPPLDTQYF. J is TRBJ2-3 and V is TRBV4-1, with unresolved D. Germline V gives CDR1 MGHRA, CDR2 YSYEKL. The CDR3 runs 13 residues. V was clipped by 4 bases and J by 6 bases, with 11 bases between them.

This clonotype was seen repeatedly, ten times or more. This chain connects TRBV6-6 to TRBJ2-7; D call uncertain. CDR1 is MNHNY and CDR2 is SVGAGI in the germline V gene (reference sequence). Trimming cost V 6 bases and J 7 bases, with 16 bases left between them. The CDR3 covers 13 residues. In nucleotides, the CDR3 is TGTGCCAGCAGCACCCAAGGGTCAAGGGAGCAGTACGTC. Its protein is CASSTQGSREQYV.

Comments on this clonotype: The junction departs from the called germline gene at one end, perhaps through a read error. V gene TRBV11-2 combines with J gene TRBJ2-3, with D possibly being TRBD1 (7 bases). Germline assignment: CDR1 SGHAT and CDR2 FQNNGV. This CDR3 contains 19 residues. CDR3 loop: CASTLLAGTASESTDTQYF. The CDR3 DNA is TGTGCCAGCACCTTACTAGCCGGGACAGCCTCGGAGAGCACAGATACGCAGTATTTT. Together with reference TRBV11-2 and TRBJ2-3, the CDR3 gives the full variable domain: EAGVAQSPRYKIIEKRQSVAFWCNPISGHATLYWYQQILGQGPKLLIQFQNNGVVDDSQLPKDRFSAERLKGVDSTLKIQPAKLEDSAVYLCASTLLAGTASESTDTQYFGPGTRLTVL.

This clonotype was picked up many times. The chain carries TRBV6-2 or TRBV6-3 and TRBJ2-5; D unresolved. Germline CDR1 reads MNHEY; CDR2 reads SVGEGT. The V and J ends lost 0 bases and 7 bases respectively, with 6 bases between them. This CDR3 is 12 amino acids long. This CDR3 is CASSYSSGTQYF. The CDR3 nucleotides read TGTGCCAGCAGTTACTCGAGTGGGACCCAGTACTTC.

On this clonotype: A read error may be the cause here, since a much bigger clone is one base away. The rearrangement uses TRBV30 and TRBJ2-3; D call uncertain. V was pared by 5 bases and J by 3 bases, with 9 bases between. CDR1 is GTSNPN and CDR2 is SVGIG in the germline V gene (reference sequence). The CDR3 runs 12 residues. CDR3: CAWDTRTDTQYF. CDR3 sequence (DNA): TGTGCCTGGGACACCCGGACAGATACGCAGTATTTT.

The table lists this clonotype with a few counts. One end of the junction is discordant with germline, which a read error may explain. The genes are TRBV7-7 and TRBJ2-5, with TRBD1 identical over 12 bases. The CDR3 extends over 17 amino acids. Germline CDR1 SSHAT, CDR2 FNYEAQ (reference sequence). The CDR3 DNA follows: TGTGCTAGCAGCTCCGGACGGGACAGGGGGCAGGAAGAGACCCAGTACTTC. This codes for CASSSGRDRGQEETQYF.

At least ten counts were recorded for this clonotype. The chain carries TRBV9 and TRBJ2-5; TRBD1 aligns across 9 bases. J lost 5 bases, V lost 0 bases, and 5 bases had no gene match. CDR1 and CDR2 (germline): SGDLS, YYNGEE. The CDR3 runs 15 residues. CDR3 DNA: TGTGCCAGCAGCGTAGACGGCGGACAGGGGGAGACCCAGTACTTC. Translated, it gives CASSVDGGQGETQYF.

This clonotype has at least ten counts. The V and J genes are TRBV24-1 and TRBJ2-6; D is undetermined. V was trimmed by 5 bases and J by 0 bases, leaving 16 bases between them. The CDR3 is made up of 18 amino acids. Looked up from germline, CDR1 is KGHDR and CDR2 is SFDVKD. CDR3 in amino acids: CATSAADGTSSGANVLTF. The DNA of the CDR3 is TGTGCCACCAGTGCTGCGGACGGCACGAGCTCTGGGGCCAACGTCCTGACTTTC.

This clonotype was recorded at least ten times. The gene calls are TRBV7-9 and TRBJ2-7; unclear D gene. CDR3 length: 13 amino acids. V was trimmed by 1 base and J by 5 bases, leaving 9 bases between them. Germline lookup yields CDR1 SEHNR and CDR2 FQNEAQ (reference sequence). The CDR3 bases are TGTGCCAGCAGCTTAGGCTCCTGGGACGAGCAGTACGTC. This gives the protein CASSLGSWDEQYV.

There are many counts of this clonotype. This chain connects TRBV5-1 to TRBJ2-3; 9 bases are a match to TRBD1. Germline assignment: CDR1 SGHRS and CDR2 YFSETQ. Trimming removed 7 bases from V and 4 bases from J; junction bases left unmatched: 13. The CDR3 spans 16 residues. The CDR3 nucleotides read TGCGCCAGCGGACTAACAGGGGGCATGGTCGCAGATACGCAGTATTTT. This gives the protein CASGLTGGMVADTQYF.

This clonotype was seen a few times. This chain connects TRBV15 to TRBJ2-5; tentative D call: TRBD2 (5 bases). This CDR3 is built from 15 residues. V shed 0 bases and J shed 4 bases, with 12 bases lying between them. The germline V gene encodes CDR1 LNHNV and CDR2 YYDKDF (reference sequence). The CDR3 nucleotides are TGTGCCACCAGCAGAGACCCGGGAACCCGAGAGACCCAGTACTTC. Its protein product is CATSRDPGTRETQYF.

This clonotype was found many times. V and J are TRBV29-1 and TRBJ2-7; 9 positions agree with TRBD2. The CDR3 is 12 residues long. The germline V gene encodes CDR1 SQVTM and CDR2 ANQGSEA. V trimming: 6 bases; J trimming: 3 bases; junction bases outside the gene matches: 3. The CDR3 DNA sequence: TGCAGCGTCCGACTAGCGGACTACGAGCAGTACTTC. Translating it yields CSVRLADYEQYF.

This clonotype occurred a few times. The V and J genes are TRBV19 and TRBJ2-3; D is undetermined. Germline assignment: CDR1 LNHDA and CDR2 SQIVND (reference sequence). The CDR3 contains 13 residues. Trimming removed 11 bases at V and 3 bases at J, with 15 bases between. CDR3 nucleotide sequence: TGTGCCGCCCGGCCTTCGAGTACAGATACGCAGTATTTT. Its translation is CAARPSSTDTQYF.

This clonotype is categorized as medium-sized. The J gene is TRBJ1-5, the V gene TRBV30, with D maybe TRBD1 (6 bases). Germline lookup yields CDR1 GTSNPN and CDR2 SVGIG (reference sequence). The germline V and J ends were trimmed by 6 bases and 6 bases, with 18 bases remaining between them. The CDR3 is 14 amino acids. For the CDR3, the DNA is TGTGCCTGCCGTTCGGGGGGGGCAGGTCAGCCCCAGCATTTT. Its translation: CACRSGGAGQPQHF.

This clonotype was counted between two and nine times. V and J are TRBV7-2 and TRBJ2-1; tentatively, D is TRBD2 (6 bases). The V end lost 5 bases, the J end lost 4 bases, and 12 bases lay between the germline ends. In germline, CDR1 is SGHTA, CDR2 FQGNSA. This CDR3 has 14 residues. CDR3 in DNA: TGTGCCAGCAGCCCGGGACTCGCATACAATGAGCAGTTCTTC. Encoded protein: CASSPGLAYNEQFF.

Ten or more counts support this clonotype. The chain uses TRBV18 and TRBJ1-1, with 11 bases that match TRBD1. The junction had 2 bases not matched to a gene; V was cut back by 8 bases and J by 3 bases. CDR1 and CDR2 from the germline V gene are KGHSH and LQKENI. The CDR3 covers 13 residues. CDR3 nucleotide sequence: TGTGCCAGCGCGGGACAGGGGGACACTGAAGCTTTCTTT. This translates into CASAGQGDTEAFF.